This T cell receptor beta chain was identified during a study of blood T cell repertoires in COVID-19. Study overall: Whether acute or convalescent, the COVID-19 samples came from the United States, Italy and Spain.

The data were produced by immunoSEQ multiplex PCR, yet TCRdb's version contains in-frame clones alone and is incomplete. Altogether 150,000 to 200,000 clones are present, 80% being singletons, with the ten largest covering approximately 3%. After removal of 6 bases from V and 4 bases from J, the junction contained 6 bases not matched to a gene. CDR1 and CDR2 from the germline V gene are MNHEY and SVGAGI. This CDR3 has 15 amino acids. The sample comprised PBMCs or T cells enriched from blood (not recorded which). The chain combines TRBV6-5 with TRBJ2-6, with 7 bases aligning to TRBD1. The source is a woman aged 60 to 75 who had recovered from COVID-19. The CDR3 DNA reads TGTGCCAGCAGCATTACAGGGGCCGGGGCCAACGTCCTGACTTTC. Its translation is CASSITGAGANVLTF.